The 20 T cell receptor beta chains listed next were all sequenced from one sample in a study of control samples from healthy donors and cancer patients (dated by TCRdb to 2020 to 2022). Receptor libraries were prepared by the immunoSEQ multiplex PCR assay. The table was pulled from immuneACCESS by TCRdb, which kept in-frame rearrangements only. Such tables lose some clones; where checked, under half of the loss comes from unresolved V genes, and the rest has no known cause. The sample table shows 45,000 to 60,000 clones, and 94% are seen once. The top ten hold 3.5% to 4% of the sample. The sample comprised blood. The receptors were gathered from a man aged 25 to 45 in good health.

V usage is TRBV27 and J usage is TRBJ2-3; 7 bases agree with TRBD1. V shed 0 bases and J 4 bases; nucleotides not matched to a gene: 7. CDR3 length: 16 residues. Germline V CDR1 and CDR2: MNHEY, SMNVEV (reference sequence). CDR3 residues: CASSLSGRGWSDTQYF. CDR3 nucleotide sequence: TGTGCCAGCAGTTTATCGGGCAGGGGGTGGTCAGATACGCAGTATTTT.

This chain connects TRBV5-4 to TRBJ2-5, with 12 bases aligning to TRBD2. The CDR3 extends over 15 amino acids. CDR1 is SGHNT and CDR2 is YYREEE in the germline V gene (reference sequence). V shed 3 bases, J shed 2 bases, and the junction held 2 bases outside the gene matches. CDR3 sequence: CASSSGLAGQETQYF. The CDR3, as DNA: TGTGCCAGCAGCTCAGGACTAGCGGGGCAAGAGACCCAGTACTTC.

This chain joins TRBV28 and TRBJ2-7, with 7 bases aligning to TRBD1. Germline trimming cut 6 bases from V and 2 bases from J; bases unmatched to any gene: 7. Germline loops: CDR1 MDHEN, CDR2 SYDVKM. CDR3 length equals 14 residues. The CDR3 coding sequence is TGTGCCAGCAGCCCCCGGACAGGTCCCTACGAGCAGTACTTC. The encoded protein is CASSPRTGPYEQYF. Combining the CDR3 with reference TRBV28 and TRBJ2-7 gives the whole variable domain DVKVTQSSRYLVKRTGEKVFLECVQDMDHENMFWYRQDPGLGLRLIYFSYDVKMKEKGDIPEGYSVSREKKERFSLILESASTNQTSMYLCASSPRTGPYEQYFGPGTRLTVT.

This CDR3 reads CASSPIVGSGANVLTF. The CDR3 bases are TGTGCCAGCAGCCCGATTGTGGGGTCTGGGGCCAACGTCCTGACTTTC. The chain recombines TRBV5-6 with TRBJ2-6; D not certain. Per the germline V gene, CDR1 is SGHDT and CDR2 is YYEEEE. Trimming removed 4 bases at V and 1 base at J, with 12 bases between. The CDR3 runs to 16 residues.

CDR3: CASSIRTGITEAFF. In DNA form, the CDR3 reads TGTGCCAGCTCAATTCGTACAGGGATTACTGAAGCTTTCTTT. This chain links TRBV18 with TRBJ1-1; D might be TRBD1 (6 bases). Trimming removed 5 bases at V and 5 bases at J, with 15 bases between. Germline V gene sequence: CDR1 KGHSH, CDR2 LQKENI. CDR3 length equals 14 residues. The entire variable domain, with the rest obtained from reference TRBV18 and TRBJ1-1, is as follows: NAGVMQNPRHLVRRRGQEARLRCSPMKGHSHVYWYRQLPEEGLKFMVYLQKENIIDESGMPKERFSAEFPKEGPSILRIQQVVRGDSAAYFCASSIRTGITEAFFGQGTRLTVV.

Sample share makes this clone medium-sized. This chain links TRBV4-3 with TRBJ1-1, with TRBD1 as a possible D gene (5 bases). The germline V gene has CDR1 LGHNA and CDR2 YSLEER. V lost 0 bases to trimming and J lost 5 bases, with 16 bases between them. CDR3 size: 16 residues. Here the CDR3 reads CASSQDWRGASTEAFF. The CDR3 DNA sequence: TGCGCCAGCAGCCAAGACTGGAGAGGGGCGAGTACTGAAGCTTTCTTT.

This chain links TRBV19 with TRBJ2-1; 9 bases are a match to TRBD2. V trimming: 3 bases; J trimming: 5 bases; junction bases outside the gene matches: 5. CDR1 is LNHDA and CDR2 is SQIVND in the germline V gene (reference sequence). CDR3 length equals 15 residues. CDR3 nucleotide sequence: TGTGCCAGTAGTATTGGCCCTAGCGGGGACAATGAGCAGTTCTTC. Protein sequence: CASSIGPSGDNEQFF.

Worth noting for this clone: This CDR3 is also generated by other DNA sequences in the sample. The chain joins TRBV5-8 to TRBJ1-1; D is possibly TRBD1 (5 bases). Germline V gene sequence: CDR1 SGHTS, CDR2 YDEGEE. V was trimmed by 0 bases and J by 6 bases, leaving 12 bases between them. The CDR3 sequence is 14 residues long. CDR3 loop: CASSLAGGGSEAFF. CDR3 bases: TGTGCCAGCAGCTTGGCCGGGGGGGGGTCTGAAGCTTTCTTT.

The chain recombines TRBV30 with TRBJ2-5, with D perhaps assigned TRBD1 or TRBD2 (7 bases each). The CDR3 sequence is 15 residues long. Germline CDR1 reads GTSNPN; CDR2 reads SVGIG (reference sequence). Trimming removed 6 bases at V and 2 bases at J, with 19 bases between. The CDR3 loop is CACTRQGGGQETQYF. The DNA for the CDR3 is TGTGCCTGCACCAGACAGGGAGGGGGGCAAGAGACCCAGTACTTC.

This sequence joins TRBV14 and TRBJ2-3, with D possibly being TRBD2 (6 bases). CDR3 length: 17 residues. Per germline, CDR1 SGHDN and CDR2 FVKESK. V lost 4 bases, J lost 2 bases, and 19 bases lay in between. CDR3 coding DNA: TGTGCCAGCAGCCGAGCGGGCCTCCTACCTTCCACAGATACGCAGTATTTT. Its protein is CASSRAGLLPSTDTQYF.

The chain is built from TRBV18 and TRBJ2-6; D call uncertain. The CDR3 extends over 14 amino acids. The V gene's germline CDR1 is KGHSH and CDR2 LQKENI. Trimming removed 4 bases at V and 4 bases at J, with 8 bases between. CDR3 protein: CASSRGSGANVLTF. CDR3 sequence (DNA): TGTGCCAGCTCACGGGGATCCGGGGCCAACGTCCTGACTTTC. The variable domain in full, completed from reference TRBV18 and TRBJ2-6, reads NAGVMQNPRHLVRRRGQEARLRCSPMKGHSHVYWYRQLPEEGLKFMVYLQKENIIDESGMPKERFSAEFPKEGPSILRIQQVVRGDSAAYFCASSRGSGANVLTFGAGSRLTVL.

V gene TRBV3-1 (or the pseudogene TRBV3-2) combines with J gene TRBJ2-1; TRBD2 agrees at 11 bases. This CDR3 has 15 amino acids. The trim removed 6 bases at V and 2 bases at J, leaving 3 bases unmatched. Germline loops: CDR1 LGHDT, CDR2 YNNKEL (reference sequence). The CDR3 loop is CASRPSGGTYNEQFF. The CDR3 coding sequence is TGTGCCAGCAGACCTAGCGGGGGGACCTACAATGAGCAGTTCTTC.

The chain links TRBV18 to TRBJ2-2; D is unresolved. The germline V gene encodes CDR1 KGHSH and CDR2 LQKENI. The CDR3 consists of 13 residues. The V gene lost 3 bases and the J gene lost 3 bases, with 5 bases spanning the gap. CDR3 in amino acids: CASSPSHTGELFF. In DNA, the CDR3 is TGTGCCAGCTCACCGTCGCACACCGGGGAGCTGTTTTTT.

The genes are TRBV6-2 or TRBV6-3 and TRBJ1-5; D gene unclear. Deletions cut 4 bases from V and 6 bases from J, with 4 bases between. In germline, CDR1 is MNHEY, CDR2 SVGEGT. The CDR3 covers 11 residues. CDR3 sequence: CASSSGQPQHF. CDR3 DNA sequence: TGTGCCAGCAGTTCCGGTCAGCCCCAGCATTTT.

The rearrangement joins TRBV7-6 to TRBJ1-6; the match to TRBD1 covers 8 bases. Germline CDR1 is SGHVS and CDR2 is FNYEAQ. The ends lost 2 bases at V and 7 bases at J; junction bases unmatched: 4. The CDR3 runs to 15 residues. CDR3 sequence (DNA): TGTGCCAGCAGCTTACGACAGGGGATGAATTCACCCCTCCACTTT. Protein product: CASSLRQGMNSPLHF.

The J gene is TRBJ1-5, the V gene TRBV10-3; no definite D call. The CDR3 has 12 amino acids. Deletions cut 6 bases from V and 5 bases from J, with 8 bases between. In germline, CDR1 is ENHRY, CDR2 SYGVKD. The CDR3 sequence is CAIREGDQPQHF. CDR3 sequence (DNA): TGTGCCATCAGAGAGGGTGATCAGCCCCAGCATTTT.

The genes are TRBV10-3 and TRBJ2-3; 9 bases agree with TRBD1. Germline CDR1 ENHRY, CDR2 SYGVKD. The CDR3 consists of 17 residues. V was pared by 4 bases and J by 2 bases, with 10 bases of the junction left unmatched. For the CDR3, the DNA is TGTGCCATCAGTGGGACCAACAGGGGGCGCCTCACAGATACGCAGTATTTT. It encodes CAISGTNRGRLTDTQYF.

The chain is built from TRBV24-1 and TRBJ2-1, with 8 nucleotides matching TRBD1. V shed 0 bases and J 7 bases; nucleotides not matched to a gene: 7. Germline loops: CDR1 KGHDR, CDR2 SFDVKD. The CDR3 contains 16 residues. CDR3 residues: CATSDLRQGAKNEQFF. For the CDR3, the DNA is TGTGCCACCAGTGATTTGAGGCAGGGGGCAAAAAATGAGCAGTTCTTC.

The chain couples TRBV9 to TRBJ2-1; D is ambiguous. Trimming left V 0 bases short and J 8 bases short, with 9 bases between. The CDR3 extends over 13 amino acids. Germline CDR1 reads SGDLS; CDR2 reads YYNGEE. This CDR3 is CASSVVEGYEQFF. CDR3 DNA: TGTGCCAGCAGCGTAGTAGAAGGGTATGAGCAGTTCTTC.

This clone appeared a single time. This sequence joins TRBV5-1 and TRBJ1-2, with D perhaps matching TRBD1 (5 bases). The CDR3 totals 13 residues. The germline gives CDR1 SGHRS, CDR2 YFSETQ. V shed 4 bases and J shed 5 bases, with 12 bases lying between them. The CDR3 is CASSVGAGYGYTF. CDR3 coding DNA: TGCGCCAGCAGCGTTGGGGCCGGGTATGGCTACACCTTC.